This is a list of T cell receptor beta chains from one sample in a study of beta chain features in type 1 diabetes. Only in-frame clones appear in the TCRdb table, and some are missing; sequencing was by immunoSEQ multiplex PCR. The sample yields about 150,000 clones, roughly 10% seen once. What was sequenced was central memory CD4+ T cells from blood. These receptors were obtained from a man aged 18 to 35 in good health. Both conserved end residues are part of each CDR3. The D gene is left open where the match is weak. Clone size is given for some rows only: seen once, a few or many times, or a class if the clone is expanded.

NA,few,TRBV6-5,TRBJ1-2,CASLAGEYGYTF,TGTGCCAGCTTAGCTGGTGAATATGGCTACACCTTC
TRBD1,NA,TRBV28,TRBJ1-2,CASSPPGQGGFGYTF,TGTGCCAGCAGTCCACCGGGACAGGGAGGTTTCGGCTACACCTTC
NA,few,TRBV9,TRBJ2-4,CASSVGQVLAKNIQYF,TGTGCCAGCAGCGTAGGTCAGGTACTAGCCAAAAACATTCAGTACTTC
TRBD1,NA,TRBV2,TRBJ1-2,CASSEEDRVVGYTF,TGTGCCAGCAGTGAAGAAGACAGGGTGGTAGGCTACACCTTC
NA,NA,TRBV5-1,TRBJ2-7,CASSLEGSAVQYF,TGCGCCAGCAGCTTGGAAGGATCGGCAGTGCAGTACTTC
TRBD2,NA,TRBV4-3,TRBJ2-7,CASSPRTSGESYEQYF,TGCGCCAGCAGCCCACGGACTAGCGGGGAATCCTACGAGCAGTACTTC
TRBD1,few,TRBV18,TRBJ2-1,CASSPPGQGANEQFF,TGTGCCAGCTCACCTCCGGGACAGGGGGCAAATGAGCAGTTCTTC
NA,NA,TRBV6-6,TRBJ2-7,CASSYNNPGEQYF,TGTGCCAGCAGTTACAACAACCCGGGGGAGCAGTACTTC
NA,few,TRBV4-3,TRBJ1-1,CASSRTRNTEAFF,TGCGCCAGCTCTAGAACCCGGAACACTGAAGCTTTCTTT
NA,few,TRBV10-3,TRBJ2-5,CAISEYTGDQETQYF,TGTGCCATCAGTGAGTACACTGGGGACCAAGAGACCCAGTACTTC
NA,NA,TRBV11-1,TRBJ2-3,CASSSPVGTDTQYF,TGTGCCAGCAGCTCACCGGTGGGCACAGATACGCAGTATTTT
NA,NA,TRBV30,TRBJ1-2,CAWSPGTPVLTF,TGTGCCTGGAGTCCCGGGACTCCGGTTTTGACCTTC
NA,many,TRBV4-2,TRBJ2-1,CASSQVLGYNEQFF,TGTGCCAGCAGCCAGGTTTTAGGCTACAATGAGCAGTTCTTC
NA,NA,TRBV28,TRBJ2-3,CASSSGGTDTQYF,TGTGCCAGCAGTTCCGGGGGAACGGATACGCAGTATTTT
TRBD1,NA,TRBV28,TRBJ2-7,CASSLDRGRNEQYF,TGTGCCAGCAGTTTAGACAGGGGGCGAAACGAGCAGTACTTC
NA,few,TRBV28,TRBJ2-4,CASSPLWGNLAKNIQYF,TGTGCCAGCAGCCCCCTCTGGGGGAATCTAGCCAAAAACATTCAGTACTTC
NA,NA,TRBV29-1,TRBJ2-7,CSAGTPARSEQYF,TGCAGCGCCGGGACTCCCGCTCGGTCCGAGCAGTACTTC
NA,NA,TRBV5-1,TRBJ2-3,CASSATAPPRGDTQYF,TGCGCCAGCAGCGCGACGGCCCCACCCCGCGGAGATACGCAGTATTTT
NA,NA,TRBV7-3,TRBJ2-3,CASSSPGQPDTQYF,TGTGCCAGCAGCTCCCCCGGACAGCCAGATACGCAGTATTTT
NA,few,TRBV7-3,TRBJ2-1,CASSTVGGFRNEQFF,TGTGCCAGCAGCACAGTTGGGGGGTTTCGCAATGAGCAGTTCTTC
NA,few,TRBV18,TRBJ2-7,CASSPGAVEQYF,TGTGCCAGCTCACCGGGTGCGGTCGAGCAGTACTTC
TRBD2,NA,TRBV9,TRBJ2-4,CASSAGLGAAKNIQYF,TGTGCCAGCAGCGCCGGACTAGGGGCGGCCAAAAACATTCAGTACTTC
NA,many,TRBV2,TRBJ2-7,CATKGGLEQYF,TGTGCCACGAAGGGAGGCCTAGAGCAGTACTTC